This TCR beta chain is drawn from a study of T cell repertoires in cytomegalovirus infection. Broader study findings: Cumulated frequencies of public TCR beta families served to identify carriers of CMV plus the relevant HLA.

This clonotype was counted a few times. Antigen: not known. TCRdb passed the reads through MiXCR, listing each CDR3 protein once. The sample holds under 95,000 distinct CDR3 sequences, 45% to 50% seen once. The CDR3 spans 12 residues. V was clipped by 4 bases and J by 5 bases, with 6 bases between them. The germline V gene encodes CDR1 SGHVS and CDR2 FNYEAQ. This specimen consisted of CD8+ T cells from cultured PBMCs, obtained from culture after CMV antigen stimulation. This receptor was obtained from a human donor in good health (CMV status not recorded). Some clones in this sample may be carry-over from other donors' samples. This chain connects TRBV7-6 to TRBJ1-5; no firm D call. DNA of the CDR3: TGTGCCAGCAGCTCCCAGGATCAGCCCCAGCATTTT. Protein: CASSSQDQPQHF. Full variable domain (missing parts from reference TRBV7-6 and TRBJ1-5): GAGVSQSPRYKVTKRGQDVALRCDPISGHVSLYWYRQALGQGPEFLTYFNYEAQQDKSGLPNDRFSAERPEGSISTLTIQRTEQRDSAMYRCASSSQDQPQHFGDGTRLSIL.